These 17 T cell receptor beta chains were all obtained from the same sample, sequenced in a study of cytomegalovirus exposure and HLA in healthy donors. It was with 60 Vbeta and 13 Jbeta primers that the PCR ran. The table came from immunoSEQ multiplex PCR; TCRdb's copy has only in-frame clones and leaves some out. The sample lists approximately 160,000 clones; roughly 80% were seen once. Specimen: PBMCs. These TCRs come from a man younger than 35 in good health and CMV-seronegative.

V and J are TRBV5-1 and TRBJ2-7, with D possibly matching TRBD2 (5 bases). CDR3 length equals 15 residues. Trimming cost V 0 bases and J 4 bases, with 14 bases left between them. Germline CDR1 reads SGHRS; CDR2 reads YFSETQ. CDR3 region: CASSLAVGRDYEQYF. In DNA, the CDR3 is TGCGCCAGCAGCTTGGCCGTGGGTCGGGATTACGAGCAGTACTTC.

The chain links TRBV5-4 to TRBJ1-3; a weak D match, TRBD1 (6 bases). There are 15 residues in the CDR3. V shed 3 bases and J shed 0 bases, with 10 bases lying between them. Germline CDR1 SGHNT, CDR2 YYREEE (reference sequence). CDR3 sequence (DNA): TGTGCCAGCAGCTGGGGGCCCTCCTCTGGAAACACCATATATTTT. It encodes CASSWGPSSGNTIYF.

V and J are TRBV6-4 and TRBJ2-1; TRBD1 matches at 11 bases. This CDR3 spans 14 amino acids. V gave up 5 bases and J gave up 7 bases; unmatched junction bases: 4. CDR1 MRHNA and CDR2 SNTAGT come from the germline V gene. DNA for the CDR3: TGTGCCAGCAGTTCCGGGACAGGGGGGAATGAGCAGTTCTTC. Translating it yields CASSSGTGGNEQFF.

This rearrangement joins TRBV18 to TRBJ2-7, with 11 bases identical to TRBD2. The CDR3 length is 14 residues. V lost 2 bases and J lost 5; bases outside the gene matches: 2. Germline V gene sequence: CDR1 KGHSH, CDR2 LQKENI. CDR3 coding DNA: TGTGCCAGCTCACCAGGTAGCGGGAGGGACGAGCAGTACTTC. Translation gives CASSPGSGRDEQYF.

Note on this clone: In the same sample, other DNA sequences code for this CDR3. This chain links TRBV6-5 with TRBJ1-1; D unresolved. In germline, CDR1 is MNHEY, CDR2 SVGAGI. The germline V and J ends were trimmed by 2 bases and 2 bases, with 9 bases remaining between them. This CDR3 is built from 14 residues. CDR3 sequence (DNA): TGTGCCAGCAGTTACAGTCAGGCTAACACTGAAGCTTTCTTT. Amino acids: CASSYSQANTEAFF.

The chain recombines TRBV5-4 with TRBJ2-7, with D possibly TRBD2 on 5 matching bases. The CDR3 covers 14 residues. Germline V gene sequence: CDR1 SGHNT, CDR2 YYREEE (reference sequence). Trimming shortened V by 4 bases and J by 6 bases, and 17 bases separated the two germline ends. CDR3 sequence: CASSAQATRGEQYF. CDR3 coding DNA: TGTGCCAGCAGCGCCCAAGCCACTAGAGGCGAGCAGTACTTC.

The J gene is TRBJ2-7, the V gene TRBV7-8; D unclear. Germline V gives CDR1 SGHVS, CDR2 FQNEAQ. The V end was cut by 0 bases, the J end by 5 bases, with 5 bases between. The CDR3 has 12 residues. The CDR3 DNA sequence: TGTGCCAGCAGCTTAGCGAGCCACGAGCAGTACTTC. It specifies CASSLASHEQYF.

The chain uses TRBV7-2 and TRBJ2-5; 8 positions match TRBD2. The germline gives CDR1 SGHTA, CDR2 FQGNSA. This CDR3 has 15 amino acids. V was clipped by 5 bases and J by 5 bases; unmatched bases: 10. CDR3 loop: CASSIRLASGETQYF. The CDR3 nucleotides are TGTGCCAGCAGCATCCGACTAGCGAGTGGCGAGACCCAGTACTTC.

This sequence joins TRBV18 and TRBJ2-7; 11 bases match TRBD1. Germline CDR1 and CDR2: KGHSH and LQKENI. CDR3 length: 15 amino acids. The V and J ends lost 6 bases and 7 bases, in that order; junction bases with no gene match: 11. The CDR3: CASSSRGGQGGEQYF. DNA of the CDR3: TGTGCCAGCTCCTCTCGAGGGGGACAGGGGGGTGAGCAGTACTTC.

The table lists this clone with a few counts. The CDR3 DNA reads TGTGCCAGTAGTATCCGACTAGTCTGGGATACGCAGTATTTT. Encoded protein: CASSIRLVWDTQYF. This rearrangement joins TRBV19 to TRBJ2-3; a weak D match, TRBD2 (6 bases). The V end was cut by 3 bases, the J end by 6 bases, with 13 bases between. Germline V CDR1 and CDR2: LNHDA, SQIVND (reference sequence). CDR3 length equals 14 residues.

The rearrangement links TRBV4-3 to TRBJ2-2; 10 nucleotides match TRBD2. V was clipped by 0 bases and J by 6 bases; unmatched bases: 4. CDR1 is LGHNA and CDR2 is YSLEER in the germline V gene. The CDR3 has 16 residues. The CDR3 coding sequence is TGCGCCAGCAGCCAAGACCTAGCGGGAGTGGCCGGGGAGCTGTTTTTT. The encoded protein is CASSQDLAGVAGELFF.

With regard to this clone: The same CDR3 can be traced to other DNA sequences in this sample. The chain joins TRBV11-2 to TRBJ1-2; 7 nucleotides match TRBD1. Germline trimming cut 8 bases from V and 4 bases from J; bases unmatched to any gene: 19. The germline gives CDR1 SGHAT, CDR2 FQNNGV. The CDR3 is made up of 17 amino acids. The DNA for the CDR3 is TGTGCCAGCGGCCTCCCGTACAGGGGCCCAGCCTTCTATGGCTACACCTTC. Encoded protein: CASGLPYRGPAFYGYTF.

The chain is built from TRBV19 and TRBJ1-1; no clear D. CDR1 is LNHDA, CDR2 SQIVND, per germline (reference sequence). V shed 8 bases and J shed 3 bases, with 13 bases lying between them. The CDR3 length is 13 residues. The CDR3 is CASGVGEYTEAFF. The DNA of the CDR3 is TGTGCCAGTGGAGTAGGAGAATACACTGAAGCTTTCTTT.

The sample holds one count of this clone. This sequence joins TRBV28 and TRBJ1-2; D is possibly TRBD1 (6 bases). The V gene's germline CDR1 is MDHEN and CDR2 SYDVKM. This CDR3 contains 13 residues. V dropped 8 bases and J dropped 4 bases, with 14 bases sitting between them. CDR3 protein: CASGPDRFYGYTF. CDR3 coding DNA: TGTGCCAGCGGCCCCGACAGGTTCTATGGCTACACCTTC.

This clone was seen a single time. The V gene is TRBV27, the J gene TRBJ2-2, with 13 bases lining up with TRBD2. J gave up 5 bases and V 6 bases, and 3 bases lay outside the gene matches. The CDR3 is 15 residues long. Germline V gene lookup returns CDR1 MNHEY and CDR2 SMNVEV (reference sequence). Here the CDR3 DNA reads TGTGCCAGCAGAGGACTAGCGGGAGTAACCGGGGAGCTGTTTTTT. The encoded protein is CASRGLAGVTGELFF.

The rearrangement links TRBV25-1 to TRBJ2-4, with 8 bases aligning to TRBD1. Germline V gene data show CDR1 as MGHDK and CDR2 as SYGVNS. This CDR3 is built from 16 residues. With V trimmed by 8 bases and J by 2 bases, 11 bases remained unmatched. DNA for the CDR3: TGTGCCAGCTCGGCCCGGACAGGGAGTTCCAAAAACATTCAGTACTTC. Protein sequence: CASSARTGSSKNIQYF.

This rearrangement joins TRBV6-5 to TRBJ1-5, with 8 bases matching TRBD1. The junction had 2 bases not matched to a gene; V was cut back by 6 bases and J by 4 bases. This CDR3 region has 13 residues. CDR1 is MNHEY and CDR2 is SVGAGI in the germline V gene. CDR3 nucleotides: TGTGCCAGCAGGGACAGGGAAAATCAGCCCCAGCATTTT. The encoded protein is CASRDRENQPQHF.